Listed below are T cell receptor beta chains from one sample, sequenced in a study of radiotherapy plus CTLA-4 blockade in lung cancer. Assay: immunoSEQ multiplex PCR; the TCRdb copy retains only in-frame clones and omits some. The table has approximately 77,000 clones, more than 80% seen once; the top ten hold about 0.79%. The sequencing here drew on peripheral blood, taken from a patient treated with radiotherapy plus ipilimumab. The receptors come from a human donor with non-small cell lung cancer who had stable disease on radiotherapy plus ipilimumab. Each CDR3 is given with its conserved first and last residue. The D gene is left open where the match is weak. Clone size is stated in some rows and not others, as once, few, many or a class when expanded.

>TRBJ2-1|TRBD2|TRBV11-2|.
TGTGCCAGCAGCTTATATAGCGGGAGATACAATGAGCAGTTCTTC
CASSLYSGRYNEQFF
>TRBJ2-7|TRBD1|TRBV10-3|.
TGTGCCATCAGGACAGGGGCTGGAGCCTACGAGCAGTACTTC
CAIRTGAGAYEQYF
>TRBJ1-5|.|TRBV28|.
TGTGCCAGCAGTGACAATCAGGGGAATTTTAACAATCAGCCCCAGCATTTT
CASSDNQGNFNNQPQHF
>TRBJ2-3|.|TRBV6-6|.
TGTGCCAGCAGTGCGGCCGCGGGTCGAGATACGCAGTATTTT
CASSAAAGRDTQYF
>TRBJ2-3|TRBD2|TRBV7-7|.
TGTGCTAGCAGCAGGGGACTAGCAGGGACAGATACGCAGTATTTT
CASSRGLAGTDTQYF
>TRBJ2-7|.|TRBV2|.
TGTGCCAGCAGTGAAGGTGGGGGAATAAACGAGCAGTACTTC
CASSEGGGINEQYF
>TRBJ1-1|.|TRBV28|.
TGTGCCAGCGGCGGACGGATGAACACTGAAGCTTTCTTT
CASGGRMNTEAFF
>TRBJ2-2|.|TRBV7-6|.
TGTGCCAGCAGCTTAGTGAATAGGAGGGGGAACACCGGGGAGCTGTTTTTT
CASSLVNRRGNTGELFF
>TRBJ2-5|TRBD2|TRBV27|.
TGTGCCAGCAGTTCACTAGCGGGGGCGGAGACCCAGTACTTC
CASSSLAGAETQYF
>TRBJ2-2|.|TRBV5-5|.
TGTGCCAGCAGCTTGGTTTATTCCCTTCGAACCGGGGAGCTGTTTTTT
CASSLVYSLRTGELFF
>TRBJ1-1|.|TRBV6-1|.
TGTGCCAGCAGATTACAGGGGAACACTGAAGCTTTCTTT
CASRLQGNTEAFF
>TRBJ2-5|TRBD1|TRBV7-2|.
TGTGCCAGCAGCTTAGGACGACAGGGGCTCGACCAGTACTTC
CASSLGRQGLDQYF
>TRBJ1-6|.|TRBV18|.
TGTGCCAGCTCACGGGACAAATATAATTCACCCCTCCACTTT
CASSRDKYNSPLHF
>TRBJ2-7|.|TRBV5-1|once
TGCGCCAGCAGTCCGGGGAGCGGCGCCAACGAGCAGTACTTC
CASSPGSGANEQYF
>TRBJ2-7|.|TRBV9|few
TGTGCCAGCAGCCCCCTCGACCGTTCCTACGAGCAGTACTTC
CASSPLDRSYEQYF
>TRBJ2-3|.|TRBV7-8|once
TGTGCCAGCAGCTTAAGGCGGGAAGGGTCGGATACGCAGTATTTT
CASSLRREGSDTQYF
>TRBJ1-1|.|TRBV29-1|.
TGCAGCGTTGAAGGGGGCAGGGGGAACACTGAAGCTTTCTTT
CSVEGGRGNTEAFF
>TRBJ1-6|.|TRBV4-1|.
TGCGCCAGCAGCCAACGCCTGGCCTATAATTCACCCCTCCACTTT
CASSQRLAYNSPLHF
>TRBJ2-7|TRBD1|TRBV11-3|.
TGTGCCAGCAGCCGCCGGGCAGGGGGAAACTACGAGCAGTACTTC
CASSRRAGGNYEQYF
>TRBJ1-1|.|TRBV29-1|.
TGCAGCGTTATACCGAACACTGAAGCTTTCTTT
CSVIPNTEAFF
>TRBJ2-4|TRBD2|TRBV6-1|once
TGTGCCAGCAGTGAGAGACTAGCGGGGGCATCCAAAAACATTCAGTACTTC
CASSERLAGASKNIQYF
>TRBJ2-7|TRBD2|TRBV5-1|.
TGCGCCAGCAAGCGGGGGGGCGGATCAGGCGAGCAGTACTTC
CASKRGGGSGEQYF
>TRBJ1-2|.|TRBV14|.
TGTGCCAGCAGCCAAGGCGGCAGGGAGGTTGGCTACACCTTC
CASSQGGREVGYTF
>TRBJ1-1|.|TRBV7-3|.
TGTGCCAGCAGCTTAGGGCGGGGCCTTATCCTGAACACTGAAGCTTTCTTT
CASSLGRGLILNTEAFF
>TRBJ1-2|TRBD1|TRBV28|few
TGTGCCAGCAGTTTATCGACAGGGAGAGGCTACACCTTC
CASSLSTGRGYTF
>TRBJ1-1|.|TRBV9|.
TGTGCCAGCAGCGTAAATCAAGGGACCCCCGCCACTTCGAACACTGAAGCTTTCTTT
CASSVNQGTPATSNTEAFF